This TCR beta chain was documented in a study of shared clonotypes between healthy human individuals. As defined, naive CD8 cells were CD45RO-negative and positively selected for CCR7, with terminally differentiated effector memory CD45RA+ cells excluded. Losses at the gene ends were 4 bases for V and 0 bases for J; bases not matched to a gene: 13. The CDR3 covers 19 residues. Germline-derived CDR1 and CDR2 are SGHTA and FQGNSA. The material for each subset, its genomic DNA, was split evenly across several immunoSEQ plates. Only in-frame clones appear in the TCRdb table, and some are missing; sequencing was by immunoSEQ multiplex PCR. The sample lists more than 600,000 clones, 92% occurring once.

This chain joins TRBV7-2 and TRBJ1-5, with 9 positions matching TRBD1. The clonotype was recovered from a man in his thirties or forties in good health. Sequences were obtained from naive CD8+ T cells sorted from blood. Here the CDR3 reads CASSSIPGQGEYSNQPQHF. The CDR3 nucleotides read TGTGCCAGCAGCTCAATACCGGGACAGGGAGAGTATAGCAATCAGCCCCAGCATTTT.